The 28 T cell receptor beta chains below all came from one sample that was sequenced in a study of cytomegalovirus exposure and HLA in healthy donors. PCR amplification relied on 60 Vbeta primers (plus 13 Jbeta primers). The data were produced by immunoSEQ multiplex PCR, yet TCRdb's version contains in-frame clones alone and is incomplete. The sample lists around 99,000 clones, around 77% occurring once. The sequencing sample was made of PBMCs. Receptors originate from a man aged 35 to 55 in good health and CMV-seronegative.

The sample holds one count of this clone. The CDR3 loop reads CASSLGGPNEKLFF. The CDR3 bases are TGTGCCAGCAGCTTGGGGGGGCCTAATGAAAAACTGTTTTTT. This chain joins TRBV5-4 and TRBJ1-4, with D perhaps TRBD1 (6 bases). Trimming took off 0 bases at V and 3 bases at J, with 6 bases between the two ends. CDR1 and CDR2 from the germline V gene are SGHNT and YYREEE (reference sequence). This CDR3 is 14 amino acids long.

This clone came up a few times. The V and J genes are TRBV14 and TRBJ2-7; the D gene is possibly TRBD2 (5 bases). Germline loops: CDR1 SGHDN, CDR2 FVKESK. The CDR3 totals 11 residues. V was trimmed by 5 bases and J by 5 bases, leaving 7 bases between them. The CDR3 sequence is CASSDYHEQYF. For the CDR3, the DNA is TGTGCCAGCAGCGACTACCACGAGCAGTACTTC.

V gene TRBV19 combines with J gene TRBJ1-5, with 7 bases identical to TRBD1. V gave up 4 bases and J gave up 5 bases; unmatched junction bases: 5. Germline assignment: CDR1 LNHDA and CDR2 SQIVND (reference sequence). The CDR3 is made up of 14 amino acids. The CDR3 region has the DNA TGTGCCAGTAGTACCCGGGACAGCTATCAGCCCCAGCATTTT. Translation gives CASSTRDSYQPQHF.

CDR3 residues: CASSEDFYGYTF. The CDR3 nucleotides read TGTGCCAGCAGTGAGGACTTCTATGGCTACACCTTC. The gene calls are TRBV25-1 and TRBJ1-2; D call uncertain. CDR1 and CDR2 (germline): MGHDK, SYGVNS. Trimming stripped 3 bases from V and 4 bases from J, with 6 bases between. There are 12 residues in the CDR3.

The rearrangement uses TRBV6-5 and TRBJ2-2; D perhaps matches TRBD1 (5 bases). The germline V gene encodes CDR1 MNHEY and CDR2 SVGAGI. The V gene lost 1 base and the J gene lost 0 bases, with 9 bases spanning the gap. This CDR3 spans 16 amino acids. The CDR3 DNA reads TGTGCCAGCAGTTACTTCGCAGGGTCGAACACCGGGGAGCTGTTTTTT. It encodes CASSYFAGSNTGELFF.

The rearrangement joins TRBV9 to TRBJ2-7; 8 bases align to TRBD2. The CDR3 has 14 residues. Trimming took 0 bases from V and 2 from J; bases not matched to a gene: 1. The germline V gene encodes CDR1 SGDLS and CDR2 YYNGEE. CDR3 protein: CASSVGGRTYEQYF. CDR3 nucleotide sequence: TGTGCCAGCAGCGTAGGCGGGAGGACCTACGAGCAGTACTTC.

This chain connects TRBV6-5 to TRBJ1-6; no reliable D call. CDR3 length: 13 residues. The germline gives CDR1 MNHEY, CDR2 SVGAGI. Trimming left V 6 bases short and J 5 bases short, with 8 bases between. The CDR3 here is CASRPRDNSPLHF. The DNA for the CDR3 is TGTGCCAGCAGGCCACGCGATAATTCACCCCTCCACTTT.

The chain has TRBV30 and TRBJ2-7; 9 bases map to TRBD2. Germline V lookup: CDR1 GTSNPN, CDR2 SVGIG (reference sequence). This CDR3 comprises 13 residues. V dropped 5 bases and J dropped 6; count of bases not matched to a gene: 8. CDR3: CAWRTSDFGEQYF. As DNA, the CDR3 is TGTGCCTGGCGGACTAGCGATTTCGGCGAGCAGTACTTC.

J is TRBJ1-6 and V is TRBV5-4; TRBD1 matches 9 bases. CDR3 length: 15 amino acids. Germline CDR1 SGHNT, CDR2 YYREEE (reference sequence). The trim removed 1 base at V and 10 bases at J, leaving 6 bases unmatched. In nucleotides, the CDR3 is TGTGCCAGCAGCTTGCCCGGGACAGGGTCCTCACCCCTCCACTTT. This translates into CASSLPGTGSSPLHF. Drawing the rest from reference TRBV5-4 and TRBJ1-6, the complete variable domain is ETGVTQSPTHLIKTRGQQVTLRCSSQSGHNTVSWYQQALGQGPQFIFQYYREEENGRGNFPPRFSGLQFPNYSSELNVNALELDDSALYLCASSLPGTGSSPLHFGNGTRLTVT.

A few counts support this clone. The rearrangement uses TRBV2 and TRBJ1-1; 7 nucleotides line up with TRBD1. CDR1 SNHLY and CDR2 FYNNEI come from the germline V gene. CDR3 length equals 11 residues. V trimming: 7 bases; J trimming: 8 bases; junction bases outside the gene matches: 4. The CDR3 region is CASNNRGEAFF. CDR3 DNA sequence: TGTGCCAGCAACAACAGGGGAGAAGCTTTCTTT.

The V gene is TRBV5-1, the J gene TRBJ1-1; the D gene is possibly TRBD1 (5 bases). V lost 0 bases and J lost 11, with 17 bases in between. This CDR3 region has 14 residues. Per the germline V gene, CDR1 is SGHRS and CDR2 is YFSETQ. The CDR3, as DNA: TGCGCCAGCAGCTTGGCGGAGGGACGAGGTGGGGCTTTCTTT. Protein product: CASSLAEGRGGAFF.

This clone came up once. The CDR3 region has the DNA TGTGCCAGCAGTTTAGCTGGACAGGGTGGGTCCTACGAGCAGTACTTC. Its translation is CASSLAGQGGSYEQYF. The genes are TRBV27 and TRBJ2-7; TRBD1 matches 8 bases. V was clipped by 2 bases and J by 1 base; unmatched bases: 7. Germline V gives CDR1 MNHEY, CDR2 SMNVEV (reference sequence). The CDR3 contains 16 residues.

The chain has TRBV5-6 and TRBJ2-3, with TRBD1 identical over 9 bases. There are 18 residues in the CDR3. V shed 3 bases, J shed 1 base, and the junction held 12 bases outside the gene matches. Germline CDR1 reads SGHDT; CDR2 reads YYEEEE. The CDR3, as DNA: TGTGCCAGCAGCTCCCGAACCCCCTGGACAGGGGGCACAGATACGCAGTATTTT. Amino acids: CASSSRTPWTGGTDTQYF.

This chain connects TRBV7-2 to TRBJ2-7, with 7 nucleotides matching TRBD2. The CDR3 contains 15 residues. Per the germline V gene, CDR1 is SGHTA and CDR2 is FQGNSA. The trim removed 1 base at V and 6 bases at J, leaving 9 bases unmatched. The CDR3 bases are TGTGCCAGCAGCTTAGTTGGGACGGGGGGTTTCGAGCAGTACTTC. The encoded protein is CASSLVGTGGFEQYF. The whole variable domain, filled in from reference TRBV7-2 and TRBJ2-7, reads GAGVSQSPSNKVTEKGKDVELRCDPISGHTALYWYRQSLGQGLEFLIYFQGNSAPDKSGLPSDRFSAERTGGSVSTLTIQRTQQEDSAVYLCASSLVGTGGFEQYFGPGTRLTVT.

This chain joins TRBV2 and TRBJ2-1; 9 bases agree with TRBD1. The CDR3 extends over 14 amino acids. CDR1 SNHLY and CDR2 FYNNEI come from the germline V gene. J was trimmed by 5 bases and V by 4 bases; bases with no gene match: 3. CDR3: CASSGWTGDNEQFF. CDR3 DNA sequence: TGTGCCAGCAGTGGTTGGACAGGGGACAATGAGCAGTTCTTC.

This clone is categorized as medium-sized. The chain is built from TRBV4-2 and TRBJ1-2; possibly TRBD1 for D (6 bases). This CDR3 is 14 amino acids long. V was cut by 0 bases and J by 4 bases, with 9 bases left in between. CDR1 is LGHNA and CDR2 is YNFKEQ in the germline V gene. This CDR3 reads CASSQDSRGYGYTF. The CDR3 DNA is TGTGCCAGCAGCCAAGATTCCAGGGGCTATGGCTACACCTTC.

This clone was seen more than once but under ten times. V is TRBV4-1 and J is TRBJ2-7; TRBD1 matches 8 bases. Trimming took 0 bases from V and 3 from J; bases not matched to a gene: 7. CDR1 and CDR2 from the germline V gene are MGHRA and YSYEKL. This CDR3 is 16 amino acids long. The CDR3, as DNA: TGCGCCAGCAGCCAAGAGGCAGGGGGCGGCTTCTACGAGCAGTACTTC. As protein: CASSQEAGGGFYEQYF.

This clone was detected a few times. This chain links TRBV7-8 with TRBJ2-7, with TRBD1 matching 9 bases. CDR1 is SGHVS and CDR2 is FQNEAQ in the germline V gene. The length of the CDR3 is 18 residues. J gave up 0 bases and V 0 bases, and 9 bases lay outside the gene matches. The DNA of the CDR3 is TGTGCCAGCAGCTTAGCCGGGACAGGGTTTTTGGGCTCCTACGAGCAGTACTTC. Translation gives CASSLAGTGFLGSYEQYF.

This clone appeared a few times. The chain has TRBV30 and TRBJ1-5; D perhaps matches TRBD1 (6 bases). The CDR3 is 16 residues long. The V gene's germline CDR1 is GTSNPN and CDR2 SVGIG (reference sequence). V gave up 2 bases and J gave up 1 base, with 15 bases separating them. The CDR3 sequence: CAWSSSLRGSNQPQHF. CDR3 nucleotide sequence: TGTGCCTGGAGTTCCTCCCTGAGGGGGAGCAATCAGCCCCAGCATTTT.

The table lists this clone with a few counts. The CDR3 bases are TGTGCCAGCAGCCCATCCTCCTACGAGCAGTACTTC. Translated, it gives CASSPSSYEQYF. The rearrangement uses TRBV5-6 and TRBJ2-7; no reliable D call. V was cut by 4 bases and J by 0 bases, with 5 bases left in between. The CDR3 runs 12 residues. Germline V gene sequence: CDR1 SGHDT, CDR2 YYEEEE.

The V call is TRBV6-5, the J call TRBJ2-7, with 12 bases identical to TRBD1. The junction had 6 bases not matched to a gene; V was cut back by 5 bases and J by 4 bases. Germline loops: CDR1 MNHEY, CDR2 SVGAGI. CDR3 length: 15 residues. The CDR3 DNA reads TGTGCCAGCAGTACTCCGGGACAGGGGGCTTACGAGCAGTACTTC. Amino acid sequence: CASSTPGQGAYEQYF.

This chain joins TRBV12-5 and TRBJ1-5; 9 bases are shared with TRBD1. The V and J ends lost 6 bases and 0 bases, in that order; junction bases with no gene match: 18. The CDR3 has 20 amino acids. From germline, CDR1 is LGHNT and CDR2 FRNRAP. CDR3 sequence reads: CASGRNPGQGIFYSNQPQHF. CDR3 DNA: TGTGCTAGTGGGCGCAATCCGGGACAGGGAATTTTTTATAGCAATCAGCCCCAGCATTTT.

CDR3 region: CASTVNRGPYGYTF. Written as DNA, the CDR3 is TGTGCCAGCACCGTGAACAGGGGGCCTTATGGCTACACCTTC. V and J are TRBV2 and TRBJ1-2, with 9 bases matching TRBD1. V shed 7 bases, J shed 5 bases, and the junction held 8 bases outside the gene matches. Germline V gene data show CDR1 as SNHLY and CDR2 as FYNNEI. The CDR3 contains 14 residues.

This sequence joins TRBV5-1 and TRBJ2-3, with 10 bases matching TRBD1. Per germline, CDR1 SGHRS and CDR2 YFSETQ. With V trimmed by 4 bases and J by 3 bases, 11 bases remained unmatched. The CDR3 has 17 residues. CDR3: CASSLIPGQGSTDTQYF. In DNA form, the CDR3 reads TGCGCCAGCAGCCTGATCCCGGGACAGGGGAGTACAGATACGCAGTATTTT.

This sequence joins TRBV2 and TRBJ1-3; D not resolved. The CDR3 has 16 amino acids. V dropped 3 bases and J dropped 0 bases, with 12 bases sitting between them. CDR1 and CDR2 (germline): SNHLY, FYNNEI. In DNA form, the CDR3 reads TGTGCCAGCAGTGAGAGGAGGACGAGCTCTGGAAACACCATATATTTT. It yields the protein CASSERRTSSGNTIYF.

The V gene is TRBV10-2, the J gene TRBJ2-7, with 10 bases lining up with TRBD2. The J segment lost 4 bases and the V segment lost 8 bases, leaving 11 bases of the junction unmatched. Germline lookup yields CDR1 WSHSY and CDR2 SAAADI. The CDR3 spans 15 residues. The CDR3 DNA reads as TGCGCCAGCTCCCATGGTACTAGCGGGACTTACGAGCAGTACTTC. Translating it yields CASSHGTSGTYEQYF.

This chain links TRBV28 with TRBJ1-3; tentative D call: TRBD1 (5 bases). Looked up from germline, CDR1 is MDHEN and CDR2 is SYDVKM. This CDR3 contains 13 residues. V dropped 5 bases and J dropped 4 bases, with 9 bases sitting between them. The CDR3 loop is CASSGGEGNTIYF. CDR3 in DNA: TGTGCCAGCAGTGGAGGGGAAGGAAACACCATATATTTT.

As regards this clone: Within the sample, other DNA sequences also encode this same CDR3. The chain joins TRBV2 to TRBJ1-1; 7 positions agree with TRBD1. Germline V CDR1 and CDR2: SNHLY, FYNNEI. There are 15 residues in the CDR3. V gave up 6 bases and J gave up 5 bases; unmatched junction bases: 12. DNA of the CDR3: TGTGCCAGCAGGCCCGATACAGGGGCCAGGACTGAAGCTTTCTTT. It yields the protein CASRPDTGARTEAFF.